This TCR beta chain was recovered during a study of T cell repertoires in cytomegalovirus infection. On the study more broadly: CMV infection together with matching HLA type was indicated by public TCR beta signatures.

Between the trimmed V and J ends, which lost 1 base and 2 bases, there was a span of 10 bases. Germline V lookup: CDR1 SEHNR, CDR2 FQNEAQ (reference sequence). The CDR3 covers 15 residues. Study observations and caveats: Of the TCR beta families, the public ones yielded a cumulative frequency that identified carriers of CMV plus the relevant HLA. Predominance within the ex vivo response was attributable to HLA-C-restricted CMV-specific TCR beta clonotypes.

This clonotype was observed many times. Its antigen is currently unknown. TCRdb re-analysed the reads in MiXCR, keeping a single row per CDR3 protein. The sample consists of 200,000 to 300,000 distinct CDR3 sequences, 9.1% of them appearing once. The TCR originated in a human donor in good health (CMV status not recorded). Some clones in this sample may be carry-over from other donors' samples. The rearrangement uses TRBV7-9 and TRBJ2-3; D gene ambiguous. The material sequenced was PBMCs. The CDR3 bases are TGTGCCAGCAGCTTAGAAGGGATTACCACAGATACGCAGTATTTT. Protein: CASSLEGITTDTQYF.